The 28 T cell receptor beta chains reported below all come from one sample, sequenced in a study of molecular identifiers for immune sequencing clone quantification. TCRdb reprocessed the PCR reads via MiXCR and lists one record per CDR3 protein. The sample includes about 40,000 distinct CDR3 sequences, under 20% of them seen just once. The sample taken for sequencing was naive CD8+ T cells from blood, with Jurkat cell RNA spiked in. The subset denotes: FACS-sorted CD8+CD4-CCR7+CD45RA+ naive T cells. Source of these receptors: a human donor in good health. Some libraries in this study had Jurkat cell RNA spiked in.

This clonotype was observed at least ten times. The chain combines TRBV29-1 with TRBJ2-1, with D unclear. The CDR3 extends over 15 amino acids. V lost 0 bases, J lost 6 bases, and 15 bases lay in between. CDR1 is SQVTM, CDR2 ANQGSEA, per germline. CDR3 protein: CSVEDRIRDGNEQFF. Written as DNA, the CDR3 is TGCAGCGTTGAAGATCGAATAAGGGATGGCAATGAGCAGTTCTTC.

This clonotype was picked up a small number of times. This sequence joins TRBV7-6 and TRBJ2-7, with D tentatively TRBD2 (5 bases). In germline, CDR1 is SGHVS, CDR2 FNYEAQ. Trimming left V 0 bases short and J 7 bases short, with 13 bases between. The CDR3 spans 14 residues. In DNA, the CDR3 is TGTGCCAGCAGCTTAGCGTTGACTTCGGGGGAGCAGTACTTC. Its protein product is CASSLALTSGEQYF.

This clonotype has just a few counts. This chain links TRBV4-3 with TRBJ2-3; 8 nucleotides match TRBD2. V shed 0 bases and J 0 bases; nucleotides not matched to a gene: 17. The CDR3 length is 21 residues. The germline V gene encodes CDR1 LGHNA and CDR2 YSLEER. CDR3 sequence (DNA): TGCGCCAGCAGCCAAGATTACTGGCGGGAGGAGGAAACTGCTAGCACAGATACGCAGTATTTT. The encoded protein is CASSQDYWREEETASTDTQYF.

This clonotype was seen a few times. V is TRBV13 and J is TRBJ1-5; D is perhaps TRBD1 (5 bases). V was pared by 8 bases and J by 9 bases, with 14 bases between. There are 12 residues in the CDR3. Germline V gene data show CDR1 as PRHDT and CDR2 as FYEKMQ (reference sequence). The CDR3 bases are TGTGCCAGCCGATCAGGGTTGGGGCCCCAGCATTTT. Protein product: CASRSGLGPQHF.

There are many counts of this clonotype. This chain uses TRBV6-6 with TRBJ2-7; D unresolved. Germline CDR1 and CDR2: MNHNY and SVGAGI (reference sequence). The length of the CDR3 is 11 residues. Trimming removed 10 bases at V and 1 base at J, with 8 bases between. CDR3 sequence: CATTRSYEQYF. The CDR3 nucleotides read TGTGCCACCACGAGGTCCTACGAGCAGTACTTC.

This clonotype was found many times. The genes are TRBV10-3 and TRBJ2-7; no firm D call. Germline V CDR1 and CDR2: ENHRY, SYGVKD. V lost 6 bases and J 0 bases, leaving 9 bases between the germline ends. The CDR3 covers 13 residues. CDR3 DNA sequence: TGTGCCATCAGAGTGGATAGCTCCTACGAGCAGTACTTC. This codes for CAIRVDSSYEQYF.

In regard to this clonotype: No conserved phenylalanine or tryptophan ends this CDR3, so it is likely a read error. In DNA form, the CDR3 reads TGTGCCAGCAGCTTAGCCCTTTTACGGGAGGAGAACAATGAGCAGTTCCTC. Amino acid sequence: CASSLALLREENNEQFL. The chain links TRBV7-8 to TRBJ2-1; TRBD2 aligns across 7 bases. CDR3 length: 17 residues. Germline loops: CDR1 SGHVS, CDR2 FQNEAQ. V was pared by 0 bases and J by 5 bases, with 10 bases of the junction left unmatched.

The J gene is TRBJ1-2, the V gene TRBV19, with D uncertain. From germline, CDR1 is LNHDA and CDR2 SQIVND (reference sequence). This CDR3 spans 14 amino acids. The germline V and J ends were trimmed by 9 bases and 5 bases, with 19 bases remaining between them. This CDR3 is CASRRNNAGYGYTF. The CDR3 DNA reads TGTGCCAGCAGGAGGAACAACGCTGGGTATGGCTACACCTTC.

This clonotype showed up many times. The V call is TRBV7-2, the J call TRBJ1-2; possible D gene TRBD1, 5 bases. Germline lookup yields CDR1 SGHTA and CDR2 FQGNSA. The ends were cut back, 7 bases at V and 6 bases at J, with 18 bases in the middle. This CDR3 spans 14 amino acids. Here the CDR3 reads CASIFQGDRNGYTF. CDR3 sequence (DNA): TGTGCCAGCATCTTTCAGGGTGATCGAAATGGCTACACCTTC.

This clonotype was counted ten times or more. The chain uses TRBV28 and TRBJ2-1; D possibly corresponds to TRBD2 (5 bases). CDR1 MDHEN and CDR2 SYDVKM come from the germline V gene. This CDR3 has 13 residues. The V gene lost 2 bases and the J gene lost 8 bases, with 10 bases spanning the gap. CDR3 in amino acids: CASSLTGVDEQFF. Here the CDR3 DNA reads TGTGCCAGCAGTTTAACCGGGGTCGATGAGCAGTTCTTC. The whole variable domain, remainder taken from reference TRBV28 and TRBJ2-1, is DVKVTQSSRYLVKRTGEKVFLECVQDMDHENMFWYRQDPGLGLRLIYFSYDVKMKEKGDIPEGYSVSREKKERFSLILESASTNQTSMYLCASSLTGVDEQFFGPGTRLTVL.

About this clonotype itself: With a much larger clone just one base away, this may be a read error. The CDR3 here is CANSYSGDSTDTQYF. The CDR3 DNA sequence: TGTGCCAACAGTTACTCCGGAGACAGCACAGATACGCAGTATTTT. This sequence joins TRBV6-5 and TRBJ2-3; D remains unclear. The CDR3 sequence is 15 residues long. CDR1 and CDR2 (germline): MNHEY, SVGAGI.

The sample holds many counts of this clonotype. Here the CDR3 DNA reads TGTGCCAGCAGTTTAGGCCGGATCTATGGCTACACCTTC. It encodes CASSLGRIYGYTF. V is TRBV12-3 or TRBV12-4 and J is TRBJ1-2; D gene unclear. The CDR3 sequence is 13 residues long. V was shortened by 1 base and J by 4 bases, with 7 bases between the two germline ends.

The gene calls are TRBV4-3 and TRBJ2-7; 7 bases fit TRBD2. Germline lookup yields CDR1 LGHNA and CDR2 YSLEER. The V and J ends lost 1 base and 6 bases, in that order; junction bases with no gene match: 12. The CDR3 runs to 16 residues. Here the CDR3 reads CASSQVAGRLSSEQYF. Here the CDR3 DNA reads TGCGCCAGCAGCCAAGTGGCCGGGAGGCTATCATCCGAGCAGTACTTC.

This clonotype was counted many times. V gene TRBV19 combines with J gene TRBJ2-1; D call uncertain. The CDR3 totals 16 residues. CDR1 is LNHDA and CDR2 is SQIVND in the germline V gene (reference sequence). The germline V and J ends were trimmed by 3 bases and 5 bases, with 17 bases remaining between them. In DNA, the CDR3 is TGTGCCAGTAGTATCTTCTGGGATCTGGCGAACAATGAGCAGTTCTTC. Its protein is CASSIFWDLANNEQFF. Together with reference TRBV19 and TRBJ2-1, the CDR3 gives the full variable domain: DGGITQSPKYLFRKEGQNVTLSCEQNLNHDAMYWYRQDPGQGLRLIYYSQIVNDFQKGDIAEGYSVSREKKESFPLTVTSAQKNPTAFYLCASSIFWDLANNEQFFGPGTRLTVL.

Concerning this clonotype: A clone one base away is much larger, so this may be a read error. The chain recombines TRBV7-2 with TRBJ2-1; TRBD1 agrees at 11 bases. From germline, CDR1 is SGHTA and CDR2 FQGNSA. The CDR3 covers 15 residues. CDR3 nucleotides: TGTGCCAACAGCTTATGGACAGGGGGCAATCATGAGCAGTTCTTC. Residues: CANSLWTGGNHEQFF. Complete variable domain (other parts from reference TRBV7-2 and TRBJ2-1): GAGVSQSPSNKVTEKGKDVELRCDPISGHTALYWYRQSLGQGLEFLIYFQGNSAPDKSGLPSDRFSAERTGGSVSTLTIQRTQQEDSAVYLCANSLWTGGNHEQFFGPGTRLTVL.

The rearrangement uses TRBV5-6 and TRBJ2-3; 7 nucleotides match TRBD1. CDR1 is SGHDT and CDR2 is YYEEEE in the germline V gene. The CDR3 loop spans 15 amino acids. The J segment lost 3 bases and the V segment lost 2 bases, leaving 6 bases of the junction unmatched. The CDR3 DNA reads TGTGCCAGCAGCTTCGGGACAGCCTCAACAGATACGCAGTATTTT. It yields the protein CASSFGTASTDTQYF.

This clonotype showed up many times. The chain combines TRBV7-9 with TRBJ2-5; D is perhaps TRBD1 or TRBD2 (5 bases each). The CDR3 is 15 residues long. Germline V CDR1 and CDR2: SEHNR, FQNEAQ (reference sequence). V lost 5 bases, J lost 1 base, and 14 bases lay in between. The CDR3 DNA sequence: TGTGCCAGCAGCAACGCAGCAGGGAGCCAAGAGACCCAGTACTTC. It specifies CASSNAAGSQETQYF. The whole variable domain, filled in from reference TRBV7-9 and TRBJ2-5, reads DTGVSQNPRHKITKRGQNVTFRCDPISEHNRLYWYRQTLGQGPEFLTYFQNEAQLEKSRLLSDRFSAERPKGSFSTLEIQRTEQGDSAMYLCASSNAAGSQETQYFGPGTRLLVL.

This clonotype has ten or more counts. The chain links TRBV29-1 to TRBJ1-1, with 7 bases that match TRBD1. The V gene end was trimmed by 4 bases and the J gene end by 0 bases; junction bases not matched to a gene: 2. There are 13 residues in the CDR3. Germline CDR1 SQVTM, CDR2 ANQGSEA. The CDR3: CSVGGTVNTEAFF. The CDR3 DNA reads TGCAGCGTTGGGGGGACAGTGAACACTGAAGCTTTCTTT. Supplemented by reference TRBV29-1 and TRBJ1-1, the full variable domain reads SAVISQKPSRDICQRGTSLTIQCQVDSQVTMMFWYRQQPGQSLTLIATANQGSEATYESGFVIDKFPISRPNLTFSTLTVSNMSPEDSSIYLCSVGGTVNTEAFFGQGTRLTVV.

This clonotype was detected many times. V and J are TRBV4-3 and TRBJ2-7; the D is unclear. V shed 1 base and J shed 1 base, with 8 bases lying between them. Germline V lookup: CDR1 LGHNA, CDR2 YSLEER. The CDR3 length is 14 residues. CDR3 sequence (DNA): TGCGCCAGCAGCCAAGGTGTGGGGTCCTACGAGCAGTACTTC. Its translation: CASSQGVGSYEQYF.

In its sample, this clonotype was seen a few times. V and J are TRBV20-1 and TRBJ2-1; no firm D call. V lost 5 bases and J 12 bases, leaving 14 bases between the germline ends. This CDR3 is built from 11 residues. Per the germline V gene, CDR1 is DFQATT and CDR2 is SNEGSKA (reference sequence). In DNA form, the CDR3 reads TGCAGTGCTCGCCAGTATTTCGGGCAGTTCTTC. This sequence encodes CSARQYFGQFF.

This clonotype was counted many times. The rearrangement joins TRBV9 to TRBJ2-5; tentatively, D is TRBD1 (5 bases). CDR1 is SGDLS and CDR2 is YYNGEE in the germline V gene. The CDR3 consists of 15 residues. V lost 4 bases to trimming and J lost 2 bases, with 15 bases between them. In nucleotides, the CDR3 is TGTGCCAGCAGCCCTTGGGGCGCTTTACAAGAGACCCAGTACTTC. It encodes CASSPWGALQETQYF.

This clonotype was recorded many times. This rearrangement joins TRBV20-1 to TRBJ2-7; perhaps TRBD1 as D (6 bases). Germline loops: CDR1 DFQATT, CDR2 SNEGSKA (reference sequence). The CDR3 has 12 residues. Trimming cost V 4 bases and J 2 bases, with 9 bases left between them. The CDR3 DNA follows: TGCAGTGCTACGACAGGAACCTACGAGCAGTACTTC. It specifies CSATTGTYEQYF.

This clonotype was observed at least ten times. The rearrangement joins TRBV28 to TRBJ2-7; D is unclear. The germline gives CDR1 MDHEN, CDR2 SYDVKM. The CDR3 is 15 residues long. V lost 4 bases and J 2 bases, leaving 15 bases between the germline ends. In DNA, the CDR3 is TGTGCCAGCAGTTCCGACTCTCTGGGCCCCTACGAGCAGTACTTC. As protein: CASSSDSLGPYEQYF.

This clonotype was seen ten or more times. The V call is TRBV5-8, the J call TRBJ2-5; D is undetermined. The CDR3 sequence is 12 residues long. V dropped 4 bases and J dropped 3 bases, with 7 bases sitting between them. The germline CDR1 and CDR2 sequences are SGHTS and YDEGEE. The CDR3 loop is CASSNQEETQYF. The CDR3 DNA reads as TGTGCCAGCAGCAATCAAGAAGAGACCCAGTACTTC.

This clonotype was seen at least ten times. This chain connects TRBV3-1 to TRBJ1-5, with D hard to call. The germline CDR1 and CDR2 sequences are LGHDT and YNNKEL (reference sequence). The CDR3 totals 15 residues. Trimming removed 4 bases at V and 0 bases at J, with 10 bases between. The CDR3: CASSPTAYSNQPQHF. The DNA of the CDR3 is TGTGCCAGCAGCCCGACGGCATATAGCAATCAGCCCCAGCATTTT.

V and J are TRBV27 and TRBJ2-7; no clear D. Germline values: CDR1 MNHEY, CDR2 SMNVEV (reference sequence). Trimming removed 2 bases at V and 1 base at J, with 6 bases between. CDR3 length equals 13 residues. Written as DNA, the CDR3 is TGTGCCAGCAGTTTAACCCTGTCCTACGAGCAGTACTTC. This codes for CASSLTLSYEQYF.

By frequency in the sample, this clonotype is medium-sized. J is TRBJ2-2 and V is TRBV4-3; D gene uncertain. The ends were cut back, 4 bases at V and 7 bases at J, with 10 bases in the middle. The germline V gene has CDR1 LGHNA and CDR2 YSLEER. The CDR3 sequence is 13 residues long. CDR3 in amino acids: CASSPIILGELFF. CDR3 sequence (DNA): TGCGCCAGCAGCCCCATAATCCTCGGGGAGCTGTTTTTT.

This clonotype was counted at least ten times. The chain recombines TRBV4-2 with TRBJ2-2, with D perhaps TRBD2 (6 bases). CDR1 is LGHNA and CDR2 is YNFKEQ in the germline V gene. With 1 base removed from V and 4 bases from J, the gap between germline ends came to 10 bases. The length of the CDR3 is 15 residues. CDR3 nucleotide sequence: TGTGCCAGCAGCCAAGCTGCTAGCGCCACCGGGGAGCTGTTTTTT. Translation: CASSQAASATGELFF.